The source of this T cell receptor beta chain is a study of CD8+CD57+ T cells in acquired aplastic anemia. Study-wide context: Among healthy donors, CD4+ cells averaged approximately 10 million reads.

This clonotype has ten or more counts. Trimming cost V 0 bases and J 4 bases; bases outside gene matches: 7. This CDR3 comprises 16 residues. Germline V gene sequence: CDR1 SGHTS, CDR2 YDEGEE. Using genomic DNA as the template, TCR beta VDJ and CDR3 profiling was carried out. TCRdb independently ran MiXCR on the reads; one entry per CDR3 protein. The sample consists of some 130,000 distinct CDR3 sequences, 35% to 50% of them appearing once. The chain links TRBV5-8 to TRBJ2-5; 9 positions match TRBD2. Sequenced input: sorted CD4+, CD8+, or CD8+CD57+ T cells (not recorded which) from PBMCs. The clonotype was recovered from a human donor in good health, serving as a control. The CDR3 reads CASSLARLAGRETQYF. The CDR3 coding sequence is TGTGCCAGCAGCTTGGCCCGCCTAGCGGGGCGAGAGACCCAGTACTTC.